Listed below are T cell receptor beta chains from one sample, sequenced in a study of CD8 T cells in ankylosing spondylitis. A single record per CDR3 protein comes from TCRdb applying MiXCR to the 5' RACE reads. The top ten hold approximately 15% of the sample, which has 200,000 to 250,000 distinct CDR3 sequences, 7% to 8% seen once. Material: blood, either unsorted or a sorted T cell fraction (not recorded which). These receptor sequences come from a male donor with ankylosing spondylitis. Each CDR3 is given with its conserved first and last residue. Fields, in order: D gene, clone size, V gene, J gene, CDR3 DNA, CDR3 protein. A D gene is named only where the DNA matches it firmly. Clone size is given for some rows only: seen once, a few or many times, or a class if the clone is expanded.

NA	many	TRBV5-1	TRBJ2-7	TGCGCCAGCAGCTTGGACGTCCGCTCCTACGAGCAGTACTTC	CASSLDVRSYEQYF
NA	many	TRBV9	TRBJ2-4	TGTGCCAGCAGCACCCGGGGGTCCGGGAACATTCAGTACTTC	CASSTRGSGNIQYF
TRBD1	many	TRBV27	TRBJ2-4	TGTGCCAGCCGTACCCGGACAGGGCGGAACATTCAGTACTTC	CASRTRTGRNIQYF
TRBD2	many	TRBV15	TRBJ2-1	TGTGCCACCAGCGGACCTGGACTAGCGGGAGGGCCGGAACGCTACAATGAGCAGTTCTTC	CATSGPGLAGGPERYNEQFF
NA	NA	TRBV4-3	TRBJ1-1	TGCGCCAGCAGCCAAGAATTCGTCGGGTGGACTGAAGCTTTCTTT	CASSQEFVGWTEAFF
NA	many	TRBV6-2/TRBV6-3	TRBJ2-7	TGTGCCAGCAGAGACAACTACGAGCAGTACTTC	CASRDNYEQYF
TRBD2	many	TRBV20-1	TRBJ2-5	TGCAGTGCTAGAGATTTGGCGGCCCTTGGTAGGGCAGCGGGGGATGAGACCCAGTACTTC	CSARDLAALGRAAGDETQYF
NA	many	TRBV6-4	TRBJ2-1	TGTGCCAGCAGTGCATCCCCAGGGGATCTCTTGGACAATGAGCAGTTCTTC	CASSASPGDLLDNEQFF
TRBD1	many	TRBV6-5	TRBJ1-2	TGTGCCAGCAGTTACTCGCCAGCATGGGACAGGTCGGACTATGGCTACACCTTC	CASSYSPAWDRSDYGYTF
TRBD1	many	TRBV3-1	TRBJ1-1	TGTGCCAGCAGCCATCGGGACAGACGTTTTGGAACTGAAGCTTTCTTT	CASSHRDRRFGTEAFF
NA	many	TRBV21-1	TRBJ1-4	TGTGCCAGCAGCAAACCGGGGGCCAATGAAAAACTGTTTTTT	CASSKPGANEKLFF
NA	many	TRBV4-3	TRBJ2-1	TGCGCCAGCAGCCAAGGGGCCGGGATTGAGCAGTTCTTC	CASSQGAGIEQFF
NA	few	TRBV30	TRBJ2-5	TGTGCCTGGAGCGGAATCCGGGAGACCCAGTACTTC	CAWSGIRETQYF
NA	many	TRBV4-3	TRBJ1-2	TGCGCCAGCAGCACCAGGGCCGGCTATGGCTACACCTTC	CASSTRAGYGYTF
NA	many	TRBV12-3/TRBV12-4	TRBJ2-5	TGTGCCAGCAGTTTGTGGACATCCACAGAGACCCAGTACTTC	CASSLWTSTETQYF
TRBD1	many	TRBV5-1	TRBJ2-7	TGCGCCAGCAGCTCGACAGGGTTCCACGAGCAGTACTTC	CASSSTGFHEQYF
NA	many	TRBV4-3	TRBJ2-2	TGCGCCAGCAGCCAAGACCCAAATACCGGGGAGCTGTTTTTT	CASSQDPNTGELFF
TRBD2	many	TRBV10-3	TRBJ2-1	TGTGCCACCCAGGGACTAGGGATCAATGAGCAGTTCTTC	CATQGLGINEQFF
NA	many	TRBV3-1	TRBJ2-3	TGTGCCAGCAGCCAAGTTACCTTGGTGGATACGCAGTATTTT	CASSQVTLVDTQYF
NA	NA	TRBV6-1	TRBJ2-1	TGTGCCCGCAGCCATCCACAGGGATGGACAGACAATGAACAGTTCTTC	CARSHPQGWTDNEQFF
TRBD1	many	TRBV27	TRBJ1-6	TGTGCCAGCAGCTCCGGGACAGGGTACTCACCCCTCCACTTT	CASSSGTGYSPLHF
TRBD1	many	TRBV12-3/TRBV12-4	TRBJ2-2	TGTGCCAGCAGTCCACTACCAGGGGGAAGAACCGGGGAGCTGTTTTTT	CASSPLPGGRTGELFF
NA	many	TRBV28	TRBJ2-7	TGTGCCAGCAGTTTCGGGCCTAGCCAACACTACGAGCAGTACTTC	CASSFGPSQHYEQYF
NA	many	TRBV4-2	TRBJ2-3	TGTGCCAGCAGCCCCGCTATGTCAGATACGCAGTATTTT	CASSPAMSDTQYF
TRBD1	few	TRBV12-5	TRBJ1-2	TGTGCTAGTGGCCTAGACAGGGCCGACGACTATGGCTACACCTTC	CASGLDRADDYGYTF
TRBD1	many	TRBV7-2	TRBJ1-1	TGTGCCAGCAGCTTACTCAGACAGGGGGCCTCTGAAGCTTTCTTT	CASSLLRQGASEAFF
NA	many	TRBV6-2/TRBV6-3	TRBJ2-5	TGTGCCAGCAGGGATCCGACGGAACAAGAGACCCAGTACTTC	CASRDPTEQETQYF
NA	many	TRBV5-6	TRBJ2-1	TGTGCCAGCAGCACAACGTTGGGGAGGCTCTTCTTC	CASSTTLGRLFF
NA	many	TRBV7-6	TRBJ2-5	TGTGCCAGCAGCCACAGAGGCCGGAGGGAGACCCAGTACTTC	CASSHRGRRETQYF
NA	many	TRBV27	TRBJ1-1	TGTGCCAGCAGTCCAGGGAGGGTCACTGAAGCTTTCTTT	CASSPGRVTEAFF
NA	few	TRBV6-6	TRBJ2-2	TGTGCCAGCTGGGCAAGGGAGCTGTTTTTT	CASWARELFF
NA	many	TRBV10-3	TRBJ2-7	TGTGCCATCAGTGAGTCTACAGCCTACTACGAGCAGTACTTC	CAISESTAYYEQYF
TRBD2	many	TRBV13	TRBJ2-7	TGTGCCAGCGAGAGCGGGACCAGTACTAAAGAGCAGTACTTC	CASESGTSTKEQYF
TRBD1	few	TRBV7-8	TRBJ2-1	TGTGCCAGCAGCAAACACCCGGGACAGGGAGACAATGAGCAGTTCTTC	CASSKHPGQGDNEQFF
NA	many	TRBV12-3/TRBV12-4	TRBJ2-3	TGTGCCAGCAGTTTTCCCCGGAGGGAAGGGGATACGCAGTATTTT	CASSFPRREGDTQYF
NA	many	TRBV9	TRBJ2-5	TGTGCCAGCCGCCCCTCCGGGGGACCAGAGACCCAGTACTTC	CASRPSGGPETQYF
NA	many	TRBV16	TRBJ1-5	TGTGCCAGCAGCCGGTACAGGTCCGGGGGGCAGCCCCAGCATTTT	CASSRYRSGGQPQHF
NA	NA	TRBV4-3	TRBJ2-5	TGCGCCAGCAGCCGCCTCGGGCCGGACACCCAAGAGACCCAGTACTTC	CASSRLGPDTQETQYF
TRBD2	few	TRBV4-1	TRBJ2-2	TGCGCCAGCAGCCACTATTTAGGACTAGCGGGGGAGGGCATAACGAACACCGGGGAGCTGTTTTTT	CASSHYLGLAGEGITNTGELFF
NA	many	TRBV27	TRBJ1-1	TGTGCCAAAGCTCCGGGCACTGAAGCTTTCTTT	CAKAPGTEAFF
NA	many	TRBV27	TRBJ1-5	TGTGCCAGCTGGCTAAATCAGCCCCAGCATTTT	CASWLNQPQHF
NA	NA	TRBV6-5	TRBJ2-6	TGTGCCAGCTCCGGGGCCAACGTCCTGACTTTC	CASSGANVLTF
NA	many	TRBV29-1	TRBJ2-1	TGCAGCGTTGTGGTCCGGGAGAGACTTGCTGAGCAGTTCTTC	CSVVVRERLAEQFF
TRBD1	few	TRBV7-6	TRBJ2-5	TGTGCCAGCAGCGTAATACAGGGGGCGATGGAGACCCAGTACTTC	CASSVIQGAMETQYF
NA	many	TRBV6-5	TRBJ1-1	TGTGCCAGCAGTTACGGCAGGGCTAGCACTGAAGCTTTCTTT	CASSYGRASTEAFF
NA	many	TRBV7-8	TRBJ1-1	TGTGCCAGCAGCTCCAGGGCCAGGGAGAGGACTGAAGCTTTCTTT	CASSSRARERTEAFF
TRBD2	NA	TRBV7-6	TRBJ2-5	TGTGCCAGCAGCTTGGGACTAGCGGGGGGGAGAGAGACCCAGTACTTC	CASSLGLAGGRETQYF
NA	few	TRBV20-1	TRBJ2-3	TGCAGTGCTAGGAATCGAAGAAGGGGGGGAGATACGCAGTATTTT	CSARNRRRGGDTQYF
NA	many	TRBV11-2	TRBJ1-1	TGTGCCAGCAGCTTAGATGGGGCAGGGCTGAACACTGAAGCTTTCTTT	CASSLDGAGLNTEAFF
NA	many	TRBV20-1	TRBJ2-7	TGCAGTGCTAGATCCATCGGGGCCCTGTTGGACGAGCAGTACTTC	CSARSIGALLDEQYF